These 20 T cell receptor beta chains came from one sample sequenced in a study of Graves' ophthalmopathy and Graves' hyperthyroidism. Using RNA transcripts, the TCR beta CDR3 regions were amplified. The authors performed first-round RT-PCR with HTBI primers and then a second-round multiplex PCR. TCRdb processed the multiplex PCR reads anew with MiXCR; each CDR3 protein has one entry. This table holds 240,000 or so distinct CDR3 sequences, around 42% found once. The source material was peripheral blood. These receptors all stem from an adult man with Graves' ophthalmopathy.

The chain combines TRBV6-1 with TRBJ1-2; tentatively, D is TRBD1 (5 bases). Germline V CDR1 and CDR2: MNHNS, SASEGT. CDR3 size: 15 residues. V gave up 2 bases and J gave up 0 bases, with 10 bases separating them. CDR3 nucleotides: TGTGCCAGCAGTGAAAGACCAGGGTCTAACTATGGCTACACCTTC. Encoded protein: CASSERPGSNYGYTF.

This clonotype was picked up many times. The V gene is TRBV10-3, the J gene TRBJ1-1; the D is unclear. V lost 7 bases and J 0 bases, leaving 9 bases between the germline ends. The V gene's germline CDR1 is ENHRY and CDR2 SYGVKD. This CDR3 contains 13 residues. In DNA, the CDR3 is TGTGCCATCAAGGGCAGGATGAACACTGAAGCTTTCTTT. Amino acid sequence: CAIKGRMNTEAFF.

This clonotype was counted between two and nine times. The V call is TRBV20-1, the J call TRBJ2-7; D possibly uses TRBD1 or TRBD2 (5 bases each). This CDR3 is built from 13 residues. V dropped 1 base and J dropped 2 bases, with 9 bases sitting between them. The germline V gene encodes CDR1 DFQATT and CDR2 SNEGSKA (reference sequence). The CDR3 bases are TGCAGTGCTAGAGGGGACCTACCCTACGAGCAGTACTTC. This sequence encodes CSARGDLPYEQYF.

Note on this clonotype: The junction does not match germline at one end; this may be a read error. J is TRBJ1-5 and V is TRBV10-2; 9 nucleotides align to TRBD1. In germline, CDR1 is WSHSY, CDR2 SAAADI. This CDR3 spans 15 amino acids. The CDR3: CASSDGTGSNQPQHF. DNA of the CDR3: TGTGCCAGTAGTGATGGGACAGGGAGCAATCAGCCCCAGCATTTT.

This clonotype was counted only a few times. This sequence joins TRBV5-6 and TRBJ1-4; TRBD1 might be the D (6 bases). This CDR3 spans 14 amino acids. Germline V CDR1 and CDR2: SGHDT, YYEEEE. Trimming pared 5 bases from V and 8 bases from J, leaving 16 bases between. The CDR3 loop reads CASSWTGTWEKLFF. For the CDR3, the DNA is TGTGCCAGCAGTTGGACCGGGACATGGGAAAAACTGTTTTTT.

This chain connects TRBV10-3 to TRBJ1-1, with D unresolved. V lost 3 bases, J lost 1 base, and 12 bases lay in between. The CDR3 is 15 amino acids. From germline, CDR1 is ENHRY and CDR2 SYGVKD. The CDR3 nucleotides read TGTGCCATCAGTGATGTGGGAGCTGAGAACACTGAAGCTTTCTTT. It specifies CAISDVGAENTEAFF.

This CDR3 reads CASSRAGGRIEETQYF. In nucleotides, the CDR3 is TGTGCCAGCAGCCGAGCGGGGGGGCGAATAGAAGAGACCCAGTACTTC. The chain has TRBV5-4 and TRBJ2-5, with TRBD2 matching over 10 bases. CDR1 and CDR2 from the germline V gene are SGHNT and YYREEE (reference sequence). V lost 4 bases and J lost 3; bases outside the gene matches: 9. CDR3 length: 16 residues.

This chain uses TRBV5-1 with TRBJ2-5; D gene uncertain. The germline V and J ends were trimmed by 3 bases and 2 bases, with 2 bases remaining between them. The CDR3 length is 11 residues. The V gene's germline CDR1 is SGHRS and CDR2 YFSETQ. In nucleotides, the CDR3 is TGCGCCAGCAGCTGGCAAGAGACCCAGTACTTC. Its translation: CASSWQETQYF.

This clonotype appeared a few times. V usage is TRBV7-9 and J usage is TRBJ2-2; D gene ambiguous. This CDR3 contains 16 residues. Trimming stripped 2 bases from V and 6 bases from J, with 16 bases between. Germline assignment: CDR1 SEHNR and CDR2 FQNEAQ (reference sequence). CDR3 residues: CASSLFGFALPGELFF. The CDR3 DNA reads as TGTGCCAGCAGCTTATTCGGCTTCGCCCTCCCCGGGGAGCTGTTTTTT.

The genes are TRBV12-3 or TRBV12-4 and TRBJ2-7; D ambiguous. Trimming left V 1 base short and J 5 bases short, with 21 bases between. The CDR3 sequence is 17 residues long. CDR3 DNA: TGTGCCAGCAGTTTAGGTATAGGTCCGAGTCAGGTGGACGAGCAGTACTTC. This codes for CASSLGIGPSQVDEQYF.

The rearrangement links TRBV20-1 to TRBJ2-5; TRBD1 might be the D (5 bases). V lost 4 bases and J lost 5, with 29 bases in between. The CDR3 has 18 amino acids. The V gene's germline CDR1 is DFQATT and CDR2 SNEGSKA (reference sequence). CDR3 sequence reads: CSATQGKGRGRGRETQYF. CDR3 bases: TGCAGTGCTACCCAAGGGAAAGGAAGGGGAAGGGGTCGGGAGACCCAGTACTTC.

The rearrangement joins TRBV7-8 to TRBJ2-6; no firm D call. The CDR3 runs 18 residues. Germline V gene lookup returns CDR1 SGHVS and CDR2 FQNEAQ. Between the trimmed V and J ends, which lost 5 bases and 8 bases, there was a span of 25 bases. The CDR3 DNA reads TGTGCCAGCAGCCCGCCGATCGGACGGCGGAGCTCGCCCAACGTCCTGACTTTC. Translated, it gives CASSPPIGRRSSPNVLTF.

The rearrangement joins TRBV9 to TRBJ1-5, with 9 bases lining up with TRBD1. The CDR3 spans 18 residues. J lost 0 bases, V lost 3 bases, and 10 bases had no gene match. Germline-derived CDR1 and CDR2 are SGDLS and YYNGEE. CDR3 protein: CASSDYRDRGYSNQPQHF. CDR3 nucleotide sequence: TGTGCCAGCAGCGACTACCGCGACAGGGGGTATAGCAATCAGCCCCAGCATTTT.

This clonotype showed up many times. The chain employs TRBV29-1 and TRBJ1-1; D uncertain. The CDR3 is 13 residues long. V lost 6 bases and J 0 bases, leaving 11 bases between the germline ends. In germline, CDR1 is SQVTM, CDR2 ANQGSEA. The CDR3 DNA reads as TGCAGCGTCGTACAGAATATGAACACTGAAGCTTTCTTT. Its translation is CSVVQNMNTEAFF.

This chain joins TRBV7-9 and TRBJ2-5; D possibly matches TRBD1 or TRBD2 (5 bases each). The CDR3 is 17 residues long. Germline assignment: CDR1 SEHNR and CDR2 FQNEAQ (reference sequence). Trimming took off 5 bases at V and 4 bases at J, with 23 bases between the two ends. The CDR3 region is CASSNPRDRTRLETQYF. In DNA, the CDR3 is TGTGCCAGCAGCAACCCCAGGGACCGAACCCGCCTAGAGACCCAGTACTTC.

This chain links TRBV12-3 or TRBV12-4 with TRBJ1-1; D is uncertain. V lost 6 bases, J lost 1 base, and 12 bases lay in between. The CDR3 covers 14 residues. CDR3 protein: CASSSGPKNTEAFF. DNA of the CDR3: TGTGCCAGCAGCTCCGGACCGAAGAACACTGAAGCTTTCTTT.

This clonotype appeared a few times. The chain is built from TRBV11-1 and TRBJ1-3; D unclear. The CDR3 runs to 15 residues. Deletions cut 1 base from V and 0 bases from J, with 7 bases between. In germline, CDR1 is SGHAT, CDR2 FQDESV (reference sequence). The CDR3, as DNA: TGTGCCAGCAGCTTAGGGCGGAACTCTGGAAACACCATATATTTT. This encodes CASSLGRNSGNTIYF.

CDR3 loop: CASSIDRGLDGYTF. As DNA, the CDR3 is TGTGCCAGTAGTATAGACAGGGGGCTCGATGGCTACACCTTC. The chain has TRBV19 and TRBJ1-2, with TRBD1 identical over 8 bases. The CDR3 runs 14 residues. Germline V gene sequence: CDR1 LNHDA, CDR2 SQIVND (reference sequence). V lost 0 bases to trimming and J lost 6 bases; unmatched junction nucleotides: 3.

V gene TRBV6-1 combines with J gene TRBJ2-7; 9 positions match TRBD1. Trimming removed 5 bases from V and 2 bases from J; junction bases left unmatched: 7. This CDR3 is 15 amino acids long. Germline V gene data show CDR1 as MNHNS and CDR2 as SASEGT. CDR3 loop: CASSYRDRETYEQYF. In DNA form, the CDR3 reads TGTGCCAGCAGTTACCGGGACAGGGAAACCTACGAGCAGTACTTC.

This clonotype has more than one count but fewer than ten. The chain links TRBV10-3 to TRBJ2-7, with D perhaps being TRBD1 or TRBD2 (5 bases each). The CDR3 runs to 12 residues. Germline CDR1 and CDR2: ENHRY and SYGVKD. V was shortened by 0 bases and J by 6 bases, with 6 bases between the two germline ends. The DNA for the CDR3 is TGTGCCATCAGTGAGTCTGGGGGCGAGCAGTACTTC. It specifies CAISESGGEQYF.